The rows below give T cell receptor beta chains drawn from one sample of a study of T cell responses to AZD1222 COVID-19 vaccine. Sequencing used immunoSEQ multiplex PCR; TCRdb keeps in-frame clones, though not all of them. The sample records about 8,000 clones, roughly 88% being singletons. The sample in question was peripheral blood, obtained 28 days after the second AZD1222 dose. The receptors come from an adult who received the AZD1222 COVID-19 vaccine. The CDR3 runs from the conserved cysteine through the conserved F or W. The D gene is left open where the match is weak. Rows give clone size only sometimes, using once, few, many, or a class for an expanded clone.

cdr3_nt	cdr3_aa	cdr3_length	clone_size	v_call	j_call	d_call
TGTGCCAGCACCTGGGGCAATCAGCCCCAGCATTTT	CASTWGNQPQHF	12	.	TRBV28	TRBJ1-5	.
TGTGCCAGCAGTACAGGCTCTGGAAACACCATATATTTT	CASSTGSGNTIYF	13	.	TRBV11-3	TRBJ1-3	.
TGTGCCAGCAGCGTAGGACTAGCGGGGGGGCAGGCAGATACGCAGTATTTT	CASSVGLAGGQADTQYF	17	.	TRBV9	TRBJ2-3	TRBD2
TGTGCCACCTTGAGAAACACCATATATTTT	CATLRNTIYF	10	.	TRBV28	TRBJ1-3	.
TGTGCCAGCAGCTTTTTAGGACTAGCGGGAGGTTTATACAATGAGCAGTTCTTC	CASSFLGLAGGLYNEQFF	18	once	TRBV7-9	TRBJ2-1	TRBD2
TGTGCCAGCAGACCCCCTTCGGGGGGCTACACCTTC	CASRPPSGGYTF	12	.	TRBV9	TRBJ1-2	.
TGTGCCAGCAGGGGGCGGGGCAGGGGCTACACCTTC	CASRGRGRGYTF	12	.	TRBV28	TRBJ1-2	.
TGCGCCAGCAGCCGAGATATACTGAACACTGAAGCTTTCTTT	CASSRDILNTEAFF	14	.	TRBV5-1	TRBJ1-1	.
TGTGCCAGCAGCTTGGGACTAGCGGGAGGCGAGCAGTACTTC	CASSLGLAGGEQYF	14	.	TRBV11-3	TRBJ2-7	TRBD2
TGTGCCAGCAGCGTAGGGGGTGGGGAGCTGTTTTTT	CASSVGGGELFF	12	once	TRBV9	TRBJ2-2	.
TGTGCCCCTTCCTGGGGGGAGGAGGCGTATACTGAAGCTTTCTTT	CAPSWGEEAYTEAFF	15	once	TRBV6-5	TRBJ1-1	.
TGTGCCAGCAGCCCTCCGCCGACAGATTACTACGAGCAGTACTTC	CASSPPPTDYYEQYF	15	.	TRBV3-1/TRBV3-2	TRBJ2-7	.
TGTGCCAGCAGCGTAGTTGAGACAGGGGCCGACGAGCAGTACTTC	CASSVVETGADEQYF	15	few	TRBV9	TRBJ2-7	TRBD1
TGTGCCAGCAGTCAAAGGGTCCAACGGATCGGGCTGTTTTTT	CASSQRVQRIGLFF	14	.	TRBV2	TRBJ2-2	.
TGTGCCAGCAGCCAAGATAGGTTTGGCTACACCTTC	CASSQDRFGYTF	12	.	TRBV4-2	TRBJ1-2	.
TGTGCCAGCAGTTTTCGAGGGACAGCTAATAGCAATCAGCCCCAGCATTTT	CASSFRGTANSNQPQHF	17	once	TRBV27	TRBJ1-5	TRBD1
TGTGCCAGCAGCCCGGGGACAGGGCATGATGAAGCTTTCTTT	CASSPGTGHDEAFF	14	few	TRBV5-5	TRBJ1-1	TRBD1
TGTGCCGGCAGCGTAGTATCTTCGAACACTGAAGCTTTCTTT	CAGSVVSSNTEAFF	14	once	TRBV9	TRBJ1-1	.
TGTGCCAGCAGTTACTCATTGGGGGATTACTACGAGCAGTACTTC	CASSYSLGDYYEQYF	15	.	TRBV6-5	TRBJ2-7	.
TGTGCCAGCAGAGGGAGTAAAGATGGCTACACCTTC	CASRGSKDGYTF	12	.	TRBV28	TRBJ1-2	.
TGTGCCAGCAGCTTAAACCAAATCACCGGGGAGCTGTTTTTT	CASSLNQITGELFF	14	.	TRBV7-9	TRBJ2-2	.
TGTGCCAGTAGTCAGGGATTCAATCAGCCCCAGCATTTT	CASSQGFNQPQHF	13	.	TRBV19	TRBJ1-5	.
TGTGCCAGCAGTTACAGGGATCAGCCCCAGCATTTT	CASSYRDQPQHF	12	.	TRBV6-2/TRBV6-3	TRBJ1-5	.
TGCGCCAGCAGCTCCCGGACAGGGGGGGACGAGCAGTACTTC	CASSSRTGGDEQYF	14	.	TRBV5-1	TRBJ2-7	TRBD1
TGTGCCAGTAGTAGTAGCGGGGGACCCACCGGGGAGCTGTTTTTT	CASSSSGGPTGELFF	15	.	TRBV19	TRBJ2-2	TRBD2
TGTGCCAGCAGTTTGATGGCCGGGGAAGCTTTCTTT	CASSLMAGEAFF	12	.	TRBV28	TRBJ1-1	.
TGTGCCACCAGCAGAGATATCCAGGGGTATGGCTACACCTTC	CATSRDIQGYGYTF	14	.	TRBV15	TRBJ1-2	.
TGTGCCAGCTCACTTACGCAGCGAAACATTCAGTACTTC	CASSLTQRNIQYF	13	once	TRBV18	TRBJ2-4	.